This T cell receptor (beta chain) came from a study of blood T cell repertoires in COVID-19. Study background: Both acute and convalescent COVID-19 samples were obtained from the United States, Italy and Spain.

Measured with immunoSEQ multiplex PCR; TCRdb has only the in-frame clones, and not every one. The table has about 200,000 clones, over 80% seen once. The CDR3 has 14 residues. V dropped 3 bases and J dropped 3 bases, with 11 bases sitting between them. Germline CDR1 and CDR2: ENHRY and SYGVKD. Sequencing was done on a sample of peripheral blood. This TCR derives from a man between 40 and 49 years old with acute or convalescent COVID-19. J is TRBJ1-2 and V is TRBV10-3, with D perhaps TRBD1 (6 bases). The CDR3 loop reads CAISEGQNDYGYTF. The CDR3 DNA is TGTGCCATCAGTGAAGGACAGAATGACTATGGCTACACCTTC.